The present TCR beta chain was sequenced within a study of cytomegalovirus exposure and HLA in healthy donors (dated by TCRdb to about 2017). Regarding the study in general: An earlier analysis of roughly 500 of the donors reported about 290 Gb of sequence data and around 110 million unique TCR beta sequences from about 179 million T cells. The study used immunosequencing to profile the T cell repertoires of approximately 650 subjects and linked those repertoires to cytomegalovirus serostatus. Typing coverage varied by locus: roughly 620-640 donors for A, B, C, DRB1 and DQB1; some 520 for DQA1; some 610 for DPA1; about 450 for DPB1. The study aimed to test whether signatures of past pathogen exposure could be identified by cataloging public T cell receptors. A separate validation cohort of 100 to 150 different subjects was used in addition to the roughly 640-subject first cohort. Approximately 310 gigabases of sequencing data and about 92 million unique TCR sequences made up an early release that covered approximately 620 HLA-typed donors. In a later analysis, previously published TCR beta repertoires from 666 donors were re-analyzed and high-resolution HLA genotyping was added so that TCR occurrence patterns could be studied. Across approximately 400 genotyped donors of the cohort, an average of approximately 220,000 unique TCR beta nucleotide sequences per donor were sequenced, and approximately 17% of those sequences were non-productive. Roughly 5 DR-DQ haplotypes were treated as single units for association and clustering because of strong linkage in the cohort. Donor age, sex, ethnicity and CMV serostatus were compiled together with the repertoire data. Rather than using new phenotypic data, the later analysis identified candidate immune exposures from TCR beta sequences and from how often those sequences occurred across donors. In a later genetic analysis, genome-wide SNP genotypes for about 55% of the roughly 700 donors were used, and that subset was treated as a discovery cohort. All discovery cohort repertoires had been generated on a single sequencing platform. To predict cytomegalovirus infection status, the study brought together high-throughput TCR immunosequencing, statistical association of individual TCRs with disease status, and machine learning. Both class I and class II loci were covered by HLA typing, at four-digit resolution. Among the roughly 390 genotyped donors, approximately 76% belonged to the genetic ancestry cluster associated with self-reported Caucasian donors. An earlier analysis of some 500 of the donors applied high-throughput TCR beta sequencing to assess whether each TCR beta V gene segment acted as functional or pseudogenic.

Comment on this clone: Its cognate antigen has yet to be identified. No much larger clone is present one base from it, and per-base qualities are unavailable.

Study-wide conclusions, independent of this receptor: Because HLA typing was unavailable for some donors at each locus, only the typed subset was used in association tests. Several of the top co-occurrence clusters appeared to be linked to parvovirus B19, influenza, CMV and Epstein-Barr virus, according to a later analysis. Roughly uniform sequencing depth across donors was assumed in presence/absence analyses, although this assumption may not hold. The classifier was reported to diagnose cytomegalovirus status with high specificity and sensitivity in both the original cohort and the validation cohort. According to a later analysis, most CMV-associated TCR beta chains appeared to be HLA-restricted, and the HLA associations seemed to be driven largely by CMV exposure. This cohort had only TCR beta chains sequenced, and the lack of alpha or paired-chain data limited which features could be detected. Assigning TCR associations to individual alleles was difficult when HLA alleles, especially DR and DQ, strongly co-occurred. In a later genetic analysis, fewer N-insertions in productive TCRs were reported among donors in an Asian-associated ancestry cluster than the approximately 630-donor mean. The 87-base-pair reads could not distinguish some IMGT-functional V segments, including TRBV6-2 and TRBV6-3, so those segments were excluded. A further reported finding was that TCR beta sequences accurately predicted the HLA-A and HLA-B alleles for most subjects in the first cohort. In a later genetic analysis, a missense DCLRE1C variant was associated with V-gene and J-gene trimming of TCR beta chains, and the association was replicated in an independent cohort. In the study, about 150 TCR beta chains were listed as associated with cytomegalovirus. In a later analysis, TCR association rates were found to vary across HLA loci, with the most associated TCRs seen for DRB1 alleles and the fewest for HLA-C alleles. Most TCR sequences were observed very rarely across donors, whereas some public TCRs were present in many individuals. Immune exposure information for the cohort was limited to CMV serostatus. A cluster of highly shared sequence variants was judged likely to be a technical artifact of the sequencing pipeline. At a false discovery rate of 0.05, a later analysis linked about 16,000 TCR beta sequences to specific HLA alleles. Compared with equally common non-associated chains, HLA-associated TCR beta chains in a later analysis were more clonally expanded and had lower generation probabilities. An earlier analysis of roughly 570 of the donors showed that most TCR beta V segments appeared in productive rearrangements either about 87% or about 30% of the time, which broadly matched IMGT annotations. It was suggested by the authors that the approach could potentially be generalized to other disease states and immunological phenotypes. Linkage disequilibrium might explain the correlated functional status among segregating V segments, but an unknown experimental factor could not be ruled out. The earlier analysis of approximately 590 of the donors excluded 15 to 20 rarely observed V segments, including chromosome 9 orphons, because counts were too low. Three of the identified cytomegalovirus-associated TCR beta chains were confirmed in vitro to be specific for cytomegalovirus antigens.

The cohort consisted of 600 to 750 healthy bone marrow donors. At the time of sampling, every cohort member was nominally healthy, though immune exposures that went unrecorded were likely present. The donor tested CMV seronegative, placing the donor among the roughly 350 seronegative members of the cohort. Each donor provided a peripheral blood sample, and peripheral blood mononuclear cells were used for TCR beta sequencing. The Qiagen DNeasy Blood Extraction Kit was used to extract genomic DNA from the blood cell samples. For this chain, trimming is 5 bases at the V end and 3 bases at the J end, and the number of junction bases without a gene match is 6. The CDR3 holds 14 amino acids from the cysteine to the phenylalanine. Of all the DNA, just the CDR3 is kept, 42 bases in frame from base 1. The germline V gene (reference sequence) supplies CDR1 SEHNR and CDR2 FQNEAQ. Library preparation employed the immunoSEQ multiplex PCR assay. The multiplex PCR relied on a mix of 60 forward primers for TCR Vbeta segments and 13 reverse primers for TCR Jbeta segments. The CDR3 region of rearranged TCR beta genes was amplified from genomic DNA by a multiplex PCR assay. On the Illumina HiSeq System, the amplified TCR beta libraries were sequenced as 87-base-pair reads. The source study handled its data this way. In a later analysis, roughly 80 million unique TCR beta chains were counted across the 650 to 750 repertoires, and roughly 11 million of these chains were shared by at least two donors. Raw reads were error-corrected and collapsed into unique sequences by a nearest-neighbor algorithm in which closely related sequences were merged to remove PCR and sequencing errors. To assign V, D and J gene segments, CDR3 sequences were aligned to IMGT reference sequences. Each retained sequence needed at least a six-nucleotide match to both a V gene segment and a J gene segment. A rearrangement counted as productive if the CDR3 had no stop codons and remained in frame with V and J, and every other rearrangement counted as non-productive. CDR3 was defined according to IMGT convention as the region running from the second conserved V-encoded cysteine to the conserved J-encoded phenylalanine. The earlier analysis of 587 of the donors excluded any sequence lacking an unambiguous match to a single V gene segment. An earlier analysis of 500 to 700 of the donors classified V segments as functional when productive rearrangements were above 56.7% and as segregating when the standard deviation between donors was above 5%. To diagnose cytomegalovirus status from the catalog of TCR beta chain sequences, a statistical classification framework was built. In a later analysis, TCR nucleotide sequences were compared against IMGT/GENE-DB human TR gene sequences so that V and J genes could be assigned. Using the TCRdist pipeline, a later analysis assigned CDR3 sequences along with most-parsimonious VDJ recombination scenarios. In a later analysis, every TCR beta chain was defined by the combination of its CDR3 amino acid sequence and its V-gene family, and reads without a unique V-gene family were dropped. A later analysis removed roughly 590 highly shared, low-generation-probability nucleotide sequences to deal with suspected cross-contamination and a sequencing artifact. For each public chain, a later analysis derived a clonal expansion index from normalized ranks of inferred template counts within each repertoire. A later analysis computed generation probabilities with a VDJ recombination model fitted to out-of-frame rearrangements, and checked the results against IGoR. Hypergeometric tests were used in a later analysis to score TCR-TCR, TCR-HLA and TCR-CMV co-occurrence, with a repertoire-size bias correction applied to the TCR pairs. A later analysis estimated false discovery rates by permuting HLA or CMV assignments 20 times. In a later analysis, co-occurring TCRs were grouped using DBSCAN, and TCRdist sequence similarity was added for clustering within HLA-allele-positive subsets. Repertoires with fewer than 30,000 or more than 120,000 public chains, plus five repertoires with anomalous nucleotide sharing, were excluded from co-occurrence clustering. Drawn from immuneACCESS, this table holds only the in-frame rearrangements with V and J called that TCRdb kept. Clones are partly lost; checked studies trace under half to an unresolved V gene and leave the rest unexplained. V, J and clone size reflect that table, while D and trimming were determined from the DNA. Recorded for this sample are fewer than 200,000 clones; approximately 79% of them occurred a single time. The ten largest account for 2% to 2.5% of the sample.

The sequence joins TRBV7-9 to TRBJ2-5, and TRBD1 aligns with 7 junction nucleotides. Sequenced sample: PBMCs. This sequence was found in a male donor in good health and CMV-seronegative. The nucleotides read TGTGCCAGCAGCATTAGGACAGGCGAAGAGACCCAGTACTTC. Its protein reads: CASSIRTGEETQYF.